This T cell receptor beta chain was sequenced for a study of T cells after yellow fever vaccination. Study summary: The authors prepared low-cell-number fractions using SMART-Seq v4 Ultra Low Input. The study, taken as a whole, reports: Any FACS-sorted repertoire could hold abundant clonotypes that contaminate it from the bulk population.

This clonotype was detected a few times. What it binds is not known. Generation of TCR cDNA used 5'RACE template switching (which added a universal primer site and UMIs). One entry per CDR3 protein, called by TCRdb with MiXCR from the 5' RACE reads. The sample consists of about 340,000 distinct CDR3 sequences, about an eighth of them appearing once. CDR3 length: 17 amino acids. V shed 0 bases and J shed 3 bases, with 14 bases lying between them. Germline V lookup: CDR1 KGHSH, CDR2 LQKENI. The rearrangement uses TRBV18 and TRBJ2-2, with D possibly called TRBD1 or TRBD2 (5 bases each). Sample: CD4+ T cells sorted from PBMCs, taken 15 days after the yellow fever booster vaccination. This TCR was sampled from a man aged 18 to 29 who received the YFV17D yellow fever vaccine. The CDR3 DNA reads as TGTGCCAGCTCACCACCAATTCGGGGACGGGACACCGGGGAGCTGTTTTTT. This sequence encodes CASSPPIRGRDTGELFF. The full variable domain, completed using reference TRBV18 and TRBJ2-2, is NAGVMQNPRHLVRRRGQEARLRCSPMKGHSHVYWYRQLPEEGLKFMVYLQKENIIDESGMPKERFSAEFPKEGPSILRIQQVVRGDSAAYFCASSPPIRGRDTGELFFGEGSRLTVL.